This T cell receptor (beta chain) derives from a study of blood T cell repertoires in COVID-19. Study overall: T cells, B-cell-depleted T cells, or PBMCs provided the cDNA or gDNA that served as material.

Per the original data handling: From reference gene primer amplification, estimates of nucleated cell counts were derived. The assay was immunoSEQ multiplex PCR, and TCRdb's table has in-frame clones only and misses some. V and J calls and clone size are given by that table; D and trimming were obtained from the DNA. This sample carries 180,000 or so clones, about 86% of them seen once, and the ten largest clones take 0.99%. Sequenced input: peripheral blood. The source of this sequence is a man in his late teens or twenties with acute or convalescent COVID-19.

CDR3: CASSIRAADSPLHF. The CDR3 DNA reads TGTGCCAGCTCAATCAGGGCCGCAGATTCACCCCTCCACTTT. The rearrangement joins TRBV11-2 to TRBJ1-6, with D possibly TRBD1 on 5 matching bases. Trimming took off 8 bases at V and 8 bases at J, with 16 bases between the two ends. CDR1 is SGHAT and CDR2 is FQNNGV in the germline V gene. This CDR3 region has 14 residues.